This TCR beta chain stems from a study of blood T cell repertoires in COVID-19. Data came from immunoSEQ multiplex PCR; TCRdb stores just in-frame clones and leaves some out. The table records approximately 300,000 clones, about 80% of them present only once. What was sequenced was peripheral blood. The clonotype originates from a person aged 65-85 years with COVID-19, enrolled during active disease.

CDR3 bases: TGTGCCAGCAGTCTCATGAGGAAAGGCGGAAATACGCAGTATTTT. Protein sequence: CASSLMRKGGNTQYF. The chain links TRBV6-2 or TRBV6-3 to TRBJ2-3; D unclear. Looked up from germline, CDR1 is MNHEY and CDR2 is SVGEGT. Between the trimmed V and J ends, which lost 5 bases and 7 bases, there was a span of 19 bases. The CDR3 runs to 15 residues.